Described below is a single T cell receptor beta chain sequence and its context. Libraries were prepared by immunoSEQ multiplex PCR; TCRdb keeps only in-frame clonotypes and omits some of them. The sample lists almost 50,000 clones, 91% occurring once. The data were taken from a study of T cell changes during pregnancy in multiple sclerosis. After removal of 3 bases from V and 7 bases from J, the junction contained 7 bases not matched to a gene. Germline assignment: CDR1 SGHAT and CDR2 FQNNGV. CDR3 length: 15 amino acids. The TCR comes from a female donor with multiple sclerosis, enrolled in a pregnancy study. Sequencing was performed on CD8+ T cells from peripheral blood mononuclear cells, taken after pregnancy. The rearrangement joins TRBV11-2 to TRBJ2-1; 9 bases map to TRBD2. This CDR3 reads CASSFLAGLGNEQFF. The CDR3 DNA reads as TGTGCCAGCAGCTTTCTAGCGGGGCTCGGTAATGAGCAGTTCTTC. Looking up the rest from reference TRBV11-2 and TRBJ2-1 gives the full variable domain: EAGVAQSPRYKIIEKRQSVAFWCNPISGHATLYWYQQILGQGPKLLIQFQNNGVVDDSQLPKDRFSAERLKGVDSTLKIQPAKLEDSAVYLCASSFLAGLGNEQFFGPGTRLTVL.